Below, 6 T cell receptor beta chains from the same sample are listed, as sequenced in a study of cytomegalovirus exposure and HLA in healthy donors. PCR was performed using 60 Vbeta and 13 Jbeta primers. Assay used: immunoSEQ multiplex PCR; TCRdb lists only in-frame clones, some missing. Found here are approximately 170,000 clones, more than 65% of them singletons; the top ten hold around 3%. The sequencing sample was made of PBMCs. The origin of the receptors is a woman in her thirties or forties in good health and CMV-seropositive.

This clone was found once. The chain has TRBV6-1 and TRBJ1-1, with 10 bases aligning to TRBD1. The CDR3 consists of 14 residues. Per the germline V gene, CDR1 is MNHNS and CDR2 is SASEGT. J gave up 6 bases and V 7 bases, and 8 bases lay outside the gene matches. DNA of the CDR3: TGTGCCAGCAACACGGACAGGGGGTACTCTGAAGCTTTCTTT. It codes for CASNTDRGYSEAFF.

The chain combines TRBV19 with TRBJ2-1; 13 nucleotides match TRBD2. V lost 6 bases and J lost 3; bases outside the gene matches: 11. The CDR3 loop spans 18 amino acids. Germline loops: CDR1 LNHDA, CDR2 SQIVND (reference sequence). The CDR3 sequence: CASRRLAGGPHGYNEQFF. CDR3 sequence (DNA): TGTGCCAGTAGACGACTAGCGGGAGGCCCCCACGGCTACAATGAGCAGTTCTTC.

This chain joins TRBV10-3 and TRBJ2-4; the match to TRBD1 covers 7 bases. The CDR3 runs to 16 residues. V lost 4 bases, J lost 7 bases, and 13 bases stayed unmatched. The V gene's germline CDR1 is ENHRY and CDR2 SYGVKD. The CDR3 here is CAISGMGQSTGNIQYF. Written as DNA, the CDR3 is TGTGCCATCAGTGGGATGGGACAGTCCACAGGGAACATTCAGTACTTC.

The V call is TRBV6-4, the J call TRBJ2-2, with D maybe TRBD1 (6 bases). Germline V gene data show CDR1 as MRHNA and CDR2 as SNTAGT. V shed 6 bases and J shed 4 bases, with 12 bases lying between them. The CDR3 runs 14 residues. The CDR3 DNA follows: TGTGCCAGCAGCCAGGGGAGTGGCACCGGGGAGCTGTTTTTT. It specifies CASSQGSGTGELFF.

This chain joins TRBV5-1 and TRBJ2-5; 11 nucleotides agree with TRBD2. The CDR3 loop spans 15 amino acids. Trimming took 4 bases from V and 2 from J; bases not matched to a gene: 4. Germline CDR1 is SGHRS and CDR2 is YFSETQ. The chain's CDR3 is CASSPGTSGQETQYF. CDR3 in DNA: TGCGCCAGCAGCCCAGGGACTAGCGGACAAGAGACCCAGTACTTC.

In its sample, this clone was seen a few times. This chain uses TRBV2 with TRBJ1-2, with D perhaps matching TRBD1 (6 bases). V lost 5 bases and J 2 bases, leaving 12 bases between the germline ends. Germline V gene sequence: CDR1 SNHLY, CDR2 FYNNEI. The CDR3 length is 14 residues. The chain's CDR3 is CASSTQTGNYGYTF. CDR3 sequence (DNA): TGTGCCAGCAGTACACAAACAGGGAACTATGGCTACACCTTC. Combining the CDR3 with reference TRBV2 and TRBJ1-2 gives the whole variable domain EPEVTQTPSHQVTQMGQEVILRCVPISNHLYFYWYRQILGQKVEFLVSFYNNEISEKSEIFDDQFSVERPDGSNFTLKIRSTKLEDSAMYFCASSTQTGNYGYTFGSGTRLTVV.